Below, one T cell receptor (beta chain) is given with its context. Its specificity is unknown. The record originates from a study of cytomegalovirus exposure and HLA in healthy donors. Each donor was healthy, and each was a bone marrow donor. Amplification used 60 Vbeta primers and 13 Jbeta primers. Profiled with immunoSEQ multiplex PCR; TCRdb holds only in-frame clones, not every one. The sample carries 100,000 to 150,000 clones, approximately 86% recorded once. Regarding the study as a whole: In a later analysis, the majority of CMV-associated beta chains seemingly showed HLA restriction.

The TCR originated in a boy younger than 18 in good health and CMV-seronegative. Source material: PBMCs.

The CDR3 DNA reads as TGCGCCAGCAGCATAGCGGGGCGGGGCACAGATACGCAGTATTTT. This gives the protein CASSIAGRGTDTQYF. This chain uses TRBV4-1 with TRBJ2-3; 8 positions match TRBD2. Germline lookup yields CDR1 MGHRA and CDR2 YSYEKL. Trimming cost V 5 bases and J 1 base; bases outside gene matches: 5. The CDR3 spans 15 residues.